This T cell receptor (beta chain) was sequenced during a study of radiotherapy plus CTLA-4 blockade in lung cancer. Trimming took 5 bases from V and 13 from J, leaving 15 bases between them. Germline lookup yields CDR1 MNHEY and CDR2 SVGAGI. This CDR3 has 12 amino acids. Profiling relied on immunoSEQ multiplex PCR, and the TCRdb table lists in-frame clones only, not all of them. The sample carries about 38,000 clones, about 73% recorded once. In regard to this clone: The antigen is unknown.

Study-wide findings and caveats: After treatment with radiotherapy plus ipilimumab, TCR clones that came from the tumor expanded in blood.

Sequencing was performed on peripheral blood, taken from a patient treated with radiotherapy plus ipilimumab. This sequence joins TRBV6-5 and TRBJ2-4; D possibly corresponds to TRBD2 (5 bases). The receptor's source is a human donor with non-small cell lung cancer who had stable disease on radiotherapy plus ipilimumab. CDR3 sequence: CASSEAVHGQYF. The CDR3 region has the DNA TGTGCCAGCAGTGAAGCGGTCCACGGCCAGTACTTC.